These 2 T cell receptor beta chains came from one sample sequenced in a study of T cell responses to AZD1222 COVID-19 vaccine. Assay: immunoSEQ multiplex PCR; the TCRdb copy retains only in-frame clones and omits some. The sample records about 140,000 clones, 91% being singletons. Material: peripheral blood, obtained 28 days after the second dose of the MenACWY control vaccine. The receptors were sampled from an adult who received the MenACWY meningococcal vaccine as a control.

The chain couples TRBV19 to TRBJ1-1; a weak D match, TRBD1 (6 bases). This CDR3 spans 13 amino acids. Deletions cut 6 bases from V and 0 bases from J, with 8 bases between. Germline values: CDR1 LNHDA, CDR2 SQIVND (reference sequence). Here the CDR3 DNA reads TGTGCCAGTAGAGGACAGTTGAACACTGAAGCTTTCTTT. Translation: CASRGQLNTEAFF.

This chain links TRBV10-3 with TRBJ1-2, with D hard to call. V lost 3 bases to trimming and J lost 8 bases, with 13 bases between them. Germline V gives CDR1 ENHRY, CDR2 SYGVKD. The CDR3 length is 13 residues. CDR3 nucleotides: TGTGCCATCAGTGACCCCTCTAAGGAGGGCTACACCTTC. As protein: CAISDPSKEGYTF.